This TCR beta chain derives from a study of cytomegalovirus exposure and HLA in healthy donors. The study, taken as a whole, reports: Further analysis was carried out later, and it showed several of the most significant clusters appearing linked to common viral pathogens. As a later analysis showed, a missense DCLRE1C variant was linked to trimming of TCR beta V- and J-genes. Per a later analysis, 18,000 or so TCR beta sequences showed association with HLA alleles at 0.05 false discovery rate.

The PCR employed 60 Vbeta primers together with 13 Jbeta primers. The data were produced by immunoSEQ multiplex PCR, yet TCRdb's version contains in-frame clones alone and is incomplete. Its listing shows 70,000 or so clones. Donors had nominal health at sampling but likely had unrecorded immune exposures. Between the trimmed V and J ends, which lost 6 bases and 3 bases, there was a span of 11 bases. Germline CDR1 reads MNHNS; CDR2 reads SASEGT. This CDR3 has 13 amino acids. On this clone itself: Its antigen is undetermined.

The rearrangement uses TRBV6-1 and TRBJ1-1; D is perhaps TRBD1 (5 bases). This clonotype was obtained from a man aged 40-55 years in good health and CMV-seronegative. The specimen sequenced was PBMCs. CDR3 in amino acids: CASRGRPYTEAFF. In DNA form, the CDR3 reads TGTGCCAGCAGGGGGCGACCGTACACTGAAGCTTTCTTT.